This T cell receptor beta chain stems from a study of Graves' ophthalmopathy and Graves' hyperthyroidism. RNA transcripts served as template for amplifying TCR beta CDR3 sequences. First-round RT-PCR relied on HTBI primers, and a second-round multiplex PCR came next. TCRdb re-called the multiplex PCR reads with MiXCR, one entry per CDR3 protein. The sample includes around 1.1 million distinct CDR3 sequences, about 36% seen only once; the top ten take around 10%. Uncontrolled infections, other autoimmune diseases, pregnancy or lactation barred patients from enrollment. Study-wide points: In blood, most expanded thyroid clonotypes above 0.001 frequency were also detected. Built on 13 signatures, a model told ophthalmopathy apart from stable hyperthyroidism with about 85% sensitivity and around 80% specificity.

The V and J ends lost 6 bases and 3 bases respectively, with 12 bases between them. Per germline, CDR1 MDHEN and CDR2 SYDVKM. There are 13 residues in the CDR3. This clonotype showed up many times. No antigen is known for it. The TCR comes from an adult man with Graves' hyperthyroidism. The V and J genes are TRBV28 and TRBJ2-7; D perhaps matches TRBD2 (5 bases). What was sequenced was peripheral blood or thyroid tissue (not recorded which). The CDR3 bases are TGTGCCAGCAGCCCCGGACTCCACTACGAGCAGTACTTC. The encoded protein is CASSPGLHYEQYF.